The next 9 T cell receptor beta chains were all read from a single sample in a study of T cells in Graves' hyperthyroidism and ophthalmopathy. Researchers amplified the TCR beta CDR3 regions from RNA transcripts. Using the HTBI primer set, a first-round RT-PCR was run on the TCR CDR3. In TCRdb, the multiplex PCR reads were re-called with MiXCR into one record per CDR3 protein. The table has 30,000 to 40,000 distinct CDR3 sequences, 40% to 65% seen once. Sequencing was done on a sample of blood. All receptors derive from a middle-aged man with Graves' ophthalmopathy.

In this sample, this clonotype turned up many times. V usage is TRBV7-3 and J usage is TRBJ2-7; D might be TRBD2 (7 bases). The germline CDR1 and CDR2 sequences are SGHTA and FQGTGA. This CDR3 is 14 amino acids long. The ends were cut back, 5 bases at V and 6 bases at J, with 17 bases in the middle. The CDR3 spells CASSRRGGSGEQYF. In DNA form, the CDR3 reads TGTGCCAGCAGCCGGAGGGGGGGATCTGGCGAGCAGTACTTC. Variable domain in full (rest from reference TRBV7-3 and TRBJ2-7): GAGVSQTPSNKVTEKGKYVELRCDPISGHTALYWYRQSLGQGPEFLIYFQGTGAADDSGLPNDRFFAVRPEGSVSTLKIQRTERGDSAVYLCASSRRGGSGEQYFGPGTRLTVT.

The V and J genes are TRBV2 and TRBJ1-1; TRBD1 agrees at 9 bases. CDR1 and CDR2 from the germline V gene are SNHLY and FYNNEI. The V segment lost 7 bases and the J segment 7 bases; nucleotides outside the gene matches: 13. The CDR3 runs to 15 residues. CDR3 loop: CASISGQGGSNEAFF. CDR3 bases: TGTGCCAGCATTTCGGGACAGGGAGGGTCTAATGAAGCTTTCTTT.

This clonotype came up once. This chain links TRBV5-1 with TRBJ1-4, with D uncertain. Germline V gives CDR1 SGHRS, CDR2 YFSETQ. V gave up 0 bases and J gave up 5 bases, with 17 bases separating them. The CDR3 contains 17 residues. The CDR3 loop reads CASSLGLADLGNEKLFF. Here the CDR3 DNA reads TGCGCCAGCAGCTTGGGTCTGGCGGACCTTGGGAATGAAAAACTGTTTTTT. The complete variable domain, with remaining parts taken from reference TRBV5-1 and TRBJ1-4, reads KAGVTQTPRYLIKTRGQQVTLSCSPISGHRSVSWYQQTPGQGLQFLFEYFSETQRNKGNFPGRFSGRQFSNSRSEMNVSTLELGDSALYLCASSLGLADLGNEKLFFGSGTQLSVL.

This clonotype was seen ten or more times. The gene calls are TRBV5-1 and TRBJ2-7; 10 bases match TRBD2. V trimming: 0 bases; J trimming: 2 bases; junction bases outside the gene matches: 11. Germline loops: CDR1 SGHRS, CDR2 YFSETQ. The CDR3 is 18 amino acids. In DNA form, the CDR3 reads TGCGCCAGCAGCTTGGCTAGCGGGGGTCACTACACCACCTACGAGCAGTACTTC. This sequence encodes CASSLASGGHYTTYEQYF.

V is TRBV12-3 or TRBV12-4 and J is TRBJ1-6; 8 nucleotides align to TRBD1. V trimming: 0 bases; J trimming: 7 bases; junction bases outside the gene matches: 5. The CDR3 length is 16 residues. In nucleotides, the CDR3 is TGTGCCAGCAGTTTAGCAAGGACAGGGCTGAATTCACCCCTCCACTTT. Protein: CASSLARTGLNSPLHF.

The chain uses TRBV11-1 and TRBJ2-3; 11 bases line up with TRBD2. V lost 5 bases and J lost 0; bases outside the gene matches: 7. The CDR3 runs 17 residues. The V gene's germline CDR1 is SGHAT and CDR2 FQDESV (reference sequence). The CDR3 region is CASSIVRTSGSTDTQYF. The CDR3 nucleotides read TGTGCCAGCAGCATAGTACGGACTAGCGGGAGCACAGATACGCAGTATTTT.

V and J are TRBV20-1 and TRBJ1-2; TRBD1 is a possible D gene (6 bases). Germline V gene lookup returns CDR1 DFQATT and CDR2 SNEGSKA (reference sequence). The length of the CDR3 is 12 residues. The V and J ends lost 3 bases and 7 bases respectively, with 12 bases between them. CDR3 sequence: CSASLDRLGYTF. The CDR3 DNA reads TGCAGTGCTAGTCTCGACAGGCTTGGCTACACCTTC.

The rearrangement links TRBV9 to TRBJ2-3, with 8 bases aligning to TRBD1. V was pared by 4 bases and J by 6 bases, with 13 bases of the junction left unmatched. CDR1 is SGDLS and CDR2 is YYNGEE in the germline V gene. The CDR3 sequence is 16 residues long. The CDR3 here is CASSLLQGAPSDTQYF. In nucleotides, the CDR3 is TGTGCCAGCAGCCTATTGCAGGGGGCTCCATCGGATACGCAGTATTTT.

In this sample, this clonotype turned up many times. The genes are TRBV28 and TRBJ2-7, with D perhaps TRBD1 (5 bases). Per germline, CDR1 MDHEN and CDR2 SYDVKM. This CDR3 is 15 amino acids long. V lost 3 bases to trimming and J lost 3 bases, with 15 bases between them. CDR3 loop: CASSFRAPGIYEQYF. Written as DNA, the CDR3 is TGTGCCAGCAGTTTCCGTGCTCCAGGGATCTACGAGCAGTACTTC.